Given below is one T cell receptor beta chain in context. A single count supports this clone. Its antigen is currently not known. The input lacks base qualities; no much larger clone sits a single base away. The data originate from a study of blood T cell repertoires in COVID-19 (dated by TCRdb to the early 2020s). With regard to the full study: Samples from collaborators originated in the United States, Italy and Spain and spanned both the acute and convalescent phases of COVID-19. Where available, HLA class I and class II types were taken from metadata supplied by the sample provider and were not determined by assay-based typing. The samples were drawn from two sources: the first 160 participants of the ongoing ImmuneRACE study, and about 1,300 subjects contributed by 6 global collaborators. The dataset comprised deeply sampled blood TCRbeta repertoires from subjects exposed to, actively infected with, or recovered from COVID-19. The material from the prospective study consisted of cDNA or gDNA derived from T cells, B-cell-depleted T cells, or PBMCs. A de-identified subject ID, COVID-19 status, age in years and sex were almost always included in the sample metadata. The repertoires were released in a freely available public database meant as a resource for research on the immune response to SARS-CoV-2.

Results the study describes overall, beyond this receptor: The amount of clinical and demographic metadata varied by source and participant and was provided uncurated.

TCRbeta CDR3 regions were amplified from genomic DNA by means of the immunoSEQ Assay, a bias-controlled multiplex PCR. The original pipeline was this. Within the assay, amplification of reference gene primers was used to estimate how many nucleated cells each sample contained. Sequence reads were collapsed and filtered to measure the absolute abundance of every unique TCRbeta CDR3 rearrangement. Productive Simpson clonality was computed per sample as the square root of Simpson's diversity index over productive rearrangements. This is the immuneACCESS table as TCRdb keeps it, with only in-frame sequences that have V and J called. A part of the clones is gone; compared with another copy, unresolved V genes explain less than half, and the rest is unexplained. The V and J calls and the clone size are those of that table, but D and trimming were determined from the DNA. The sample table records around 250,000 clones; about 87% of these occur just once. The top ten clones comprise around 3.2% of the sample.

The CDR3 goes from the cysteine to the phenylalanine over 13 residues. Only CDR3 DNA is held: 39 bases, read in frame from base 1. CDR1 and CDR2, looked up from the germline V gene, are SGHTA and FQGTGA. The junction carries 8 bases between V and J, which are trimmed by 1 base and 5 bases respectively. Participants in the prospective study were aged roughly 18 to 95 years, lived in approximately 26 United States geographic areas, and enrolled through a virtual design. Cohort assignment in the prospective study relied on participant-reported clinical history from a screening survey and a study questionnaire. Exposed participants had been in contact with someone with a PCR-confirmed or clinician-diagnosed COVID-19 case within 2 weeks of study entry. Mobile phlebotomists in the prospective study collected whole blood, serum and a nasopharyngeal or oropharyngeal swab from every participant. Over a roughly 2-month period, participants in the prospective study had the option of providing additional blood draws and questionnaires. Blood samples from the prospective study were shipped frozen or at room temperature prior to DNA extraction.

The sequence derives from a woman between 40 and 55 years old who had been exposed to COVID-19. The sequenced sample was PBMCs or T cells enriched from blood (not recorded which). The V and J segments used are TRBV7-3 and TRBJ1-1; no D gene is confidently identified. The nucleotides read TGTGCCAGCAGCTTAATGCAGGAAACTGAAGCTTTCTTT. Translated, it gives CASSLMQETEAFF.